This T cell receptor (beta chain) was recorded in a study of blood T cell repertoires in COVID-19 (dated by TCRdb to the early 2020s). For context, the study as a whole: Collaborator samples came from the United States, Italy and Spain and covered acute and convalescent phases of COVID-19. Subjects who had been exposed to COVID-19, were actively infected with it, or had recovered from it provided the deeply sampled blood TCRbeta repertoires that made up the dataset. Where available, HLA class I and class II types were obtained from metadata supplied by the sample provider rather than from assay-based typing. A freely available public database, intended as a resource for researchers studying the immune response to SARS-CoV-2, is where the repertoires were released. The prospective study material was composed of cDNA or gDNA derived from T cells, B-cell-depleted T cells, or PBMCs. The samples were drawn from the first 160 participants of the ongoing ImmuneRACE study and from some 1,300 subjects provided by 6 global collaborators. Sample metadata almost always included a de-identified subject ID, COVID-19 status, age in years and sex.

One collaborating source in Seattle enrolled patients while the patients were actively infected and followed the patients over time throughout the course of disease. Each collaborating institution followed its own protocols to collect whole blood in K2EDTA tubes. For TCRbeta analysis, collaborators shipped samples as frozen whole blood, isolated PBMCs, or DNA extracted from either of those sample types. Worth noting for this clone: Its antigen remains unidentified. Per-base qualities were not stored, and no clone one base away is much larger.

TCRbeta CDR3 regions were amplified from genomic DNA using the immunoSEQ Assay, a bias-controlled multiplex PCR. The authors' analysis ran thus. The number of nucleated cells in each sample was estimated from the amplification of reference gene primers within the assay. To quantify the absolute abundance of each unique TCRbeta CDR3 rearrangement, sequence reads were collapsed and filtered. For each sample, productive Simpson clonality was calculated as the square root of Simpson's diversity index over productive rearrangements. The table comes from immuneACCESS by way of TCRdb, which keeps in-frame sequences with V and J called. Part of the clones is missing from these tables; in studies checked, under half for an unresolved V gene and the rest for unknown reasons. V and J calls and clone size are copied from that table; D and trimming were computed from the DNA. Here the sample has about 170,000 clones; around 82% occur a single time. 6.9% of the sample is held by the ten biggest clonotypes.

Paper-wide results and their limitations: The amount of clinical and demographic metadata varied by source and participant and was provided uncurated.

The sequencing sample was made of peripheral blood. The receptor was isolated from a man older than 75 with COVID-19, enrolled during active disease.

The DNA is as follows: TGTGCCAGCAGGACGCGACAGGGGGGTTATAATTCACCCCTCCACTTT. It codes for CASRTRQGGYNSPLHF. The chain joins TRBV7-2 to TRBJ1-6, and TRBD1 aligns with 9 junction nucleotides. Trimming takes 6 bases off V and 4 bases off J; junction bases not matched to a gene: 7. From the cysteine up to the phenylalanine, the CDR3 has a length of 16 residues. CDR3 DNA is the only sequence kept; it has 48 bases, read in frame from the first base. Based on the germline V gene, the CDR1 and CDR2 sequences are SGHTA and FQGNSA. When the CDR3 is completed using the reference TRBV7-2 and TRBJ1-6 genes on either side, the full variable domain is GAGVSQSPSNKVTEKGKDVELRCDPISGHTALYWYRQSLGQGLEFLIYFQGNSAPDKSGLPSDRFSAERTGGSVSTLTIQRTQQEDSAVYLCASRTRQGGYNSPLHFGNGTRLTVT.